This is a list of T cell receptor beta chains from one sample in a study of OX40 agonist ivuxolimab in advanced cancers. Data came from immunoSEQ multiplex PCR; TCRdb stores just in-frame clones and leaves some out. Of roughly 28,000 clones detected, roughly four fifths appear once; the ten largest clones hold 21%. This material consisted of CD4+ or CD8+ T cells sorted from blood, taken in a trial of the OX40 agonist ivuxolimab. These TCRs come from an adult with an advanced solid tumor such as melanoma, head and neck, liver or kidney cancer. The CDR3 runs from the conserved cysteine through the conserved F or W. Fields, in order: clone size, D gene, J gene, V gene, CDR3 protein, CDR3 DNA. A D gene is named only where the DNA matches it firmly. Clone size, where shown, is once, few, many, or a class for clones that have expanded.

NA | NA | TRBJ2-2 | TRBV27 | CASSYDNTGELFF | TGTGCCAGCAGTTATGATAATACCGGGGAGCTGTTTTTT
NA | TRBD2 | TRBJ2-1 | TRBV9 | CASSPIAGGLGRNEQFF | TGTGCCAGCAGCCCGATAGCGGGAGGGTTAGGACGCAATGAGCAGTTCTTC
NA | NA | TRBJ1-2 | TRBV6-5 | CASSYEGVSGYTF | TGTGCCAGCAGTTACGAGGGGGTATCTGGCTACACCTTC
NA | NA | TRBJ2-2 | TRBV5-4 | CASSFSGELFF | TGTGCCAGCAGCTTTTCCGGGGAGCTGTTTTTT
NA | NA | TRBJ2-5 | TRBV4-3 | CASSQDLVGETQYF | TGCGCCAGCAGCCAAGATCTAGTGGGAGAGACCCAGTACTTC
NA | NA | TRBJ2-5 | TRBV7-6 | CASSLSGETQYF | TGTGCCAGCAGCTTATCGGGGGAGACCCAGTACTTC
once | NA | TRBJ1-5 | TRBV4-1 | CASSQEAGKSNQPQHF | TGCGCCAGCAGCCAAGAGGCAGGGAAAAGCAATCAGCCCCAGCATTTT
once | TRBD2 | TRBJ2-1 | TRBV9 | CASSGTSGSANEQFF | TGTGCCAGCAGCGGGACTAGCGGGAGTGCCAATGAGCAGTTCTTC
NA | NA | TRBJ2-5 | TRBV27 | CASRVWGGSTQETQYF | TGTGCCAGCAGGGTATGGGGTGGCAGCACCCAAGAGACCCAGTACTTC
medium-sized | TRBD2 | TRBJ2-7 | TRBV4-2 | CASSQDGTSGSYEQYF | TGTGCCAGCAGCCAAGATGGGACTAGCGGCTCCTACGAGCAGTACTTC
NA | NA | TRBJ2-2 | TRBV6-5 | CATLSGNTGELFF | TGTGCCACCCTTAGCGGAAACACCGGGGAGCTGTTTTTT
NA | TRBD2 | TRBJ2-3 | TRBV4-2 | CASSQDLVATSGELDTQYF | TGTGCCAGCAGCCAAGACTTGGTTGCGACTAGCGGGGAGTTAGATACGCAGTATTTT
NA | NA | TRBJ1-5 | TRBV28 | CAIDRPNQPQHF | TGTGCCATTGACAGGCCCAATCAGCCCCAGCATTTT
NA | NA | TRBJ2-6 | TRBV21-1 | CASSPGARRANVLTF | TGTGCCAGCAGCCCAGGCGCGCGGAGGGCCAACGTCCTGACTTTC
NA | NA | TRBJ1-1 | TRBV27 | CASSLSDVSTEAFF | TGTGCCAGCAGTTTATCGGACGTGAGCACTGAAGCTTTCTTT
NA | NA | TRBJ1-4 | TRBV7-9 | CASSPVGTSEKLFF | TGTGCCAGCAGCCCCGTTGGGACCAGTGAAAAACTGTTTTTT
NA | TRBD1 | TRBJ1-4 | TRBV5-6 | CASSQDRGPTNEKLFF | TGTGCCAGCAGCCAGGACAGGGGACCAACTAATGAAAAACTGTTTTTT